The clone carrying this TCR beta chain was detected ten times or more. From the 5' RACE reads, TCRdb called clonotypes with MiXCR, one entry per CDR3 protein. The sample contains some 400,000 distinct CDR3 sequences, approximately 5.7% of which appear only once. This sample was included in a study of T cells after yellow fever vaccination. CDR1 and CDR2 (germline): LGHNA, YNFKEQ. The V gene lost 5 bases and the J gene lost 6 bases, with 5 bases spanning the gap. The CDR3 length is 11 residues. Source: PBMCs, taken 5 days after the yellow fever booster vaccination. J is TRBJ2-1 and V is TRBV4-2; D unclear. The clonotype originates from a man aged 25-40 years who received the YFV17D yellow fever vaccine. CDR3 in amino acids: CASSRPNEQFF. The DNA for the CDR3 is TGTGCCAGCAGCAGGCCCAATGAGCAGTTCTTC.